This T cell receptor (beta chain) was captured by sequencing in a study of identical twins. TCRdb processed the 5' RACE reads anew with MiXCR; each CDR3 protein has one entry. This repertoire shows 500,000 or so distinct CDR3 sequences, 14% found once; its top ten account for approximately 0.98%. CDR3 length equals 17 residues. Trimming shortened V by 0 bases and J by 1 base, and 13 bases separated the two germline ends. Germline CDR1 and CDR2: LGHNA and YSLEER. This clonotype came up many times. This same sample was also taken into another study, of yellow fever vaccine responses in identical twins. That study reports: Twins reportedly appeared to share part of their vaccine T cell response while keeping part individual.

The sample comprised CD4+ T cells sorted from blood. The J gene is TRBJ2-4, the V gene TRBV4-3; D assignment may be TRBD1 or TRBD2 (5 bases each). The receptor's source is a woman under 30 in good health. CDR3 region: CASSQEGSGTAKNIQYF. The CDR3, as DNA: TGCGCCAGCAGCCAAGAAGGGTCCGGGACCGCCAAAAACATTCAGTACTTC.